The source of this TCR beta chain is a study of cytomegalovirus exposure and HLA in healthy donors (TCRdb year 2017). Regarding the complete study: An earlier analysis of some 600 of the donors reported roughly 300 Gb of sequence data and around 110 million unique TCR beta sequences obtained from roughly 180 million T cells. Among the roughly 400 genotyped donors, approximately 82% belonged to the genetic ancestry cluster associated with self-reported Caucasian donors. A later genetic analysis took genome-wide SNP genotypes for about 55% of the 666 donors and used that subset as a discovery cohort. Every discovery cohort repertoire had been produced on one sequencing platform. About five DR-DQ haplotypes were treated as single units for association and clustering because of strong linkage in the cohort. To predict cytomegalovirus infection status, the study brought together high-throughput TCR immunosequencing, statistical association of individual TCRs with disease status, and machine learning. Roughly 300 gigabases of sequencing data and 70 million to 100 million unique TCR sequences made up an early release that covered several hundred HLA-typed donors. The number of donors typed differed by locus, with 629-630 for A, B, C, DRB1 and DQB1, 522 for DQA1, over 600 for DPA1, and some 470 for DPB1. Along with the approximately 700-subject first cohort, a separate validation cohort of more than 90 different subjects was used. On average, roughly 200,000 unique TCR beta nucleotide sequences were sequenced per donor among about 400 genotyped donors of the cohort, with 15% to 20% of those sequences being non-productive. A later analysis re-examined previously published TCR beta repertoires from over 500 donors and added high-resolution HLA genotyping to investigate patterns of TCR occurrence. Rather than drawing on any new phenotypic data, the later analysis identified candidate immune exposures from TCR beta sequences and the way those sequences occurred across donors. In an earlier analysis of around 540 of the donors, high-throughput TCR beta sequencing was used to judge whether each TCR beta V gene segment behaved as functional or pseudogenic. Alongside the repertoire data, information on donor age, sex, ethnicity and CMV serostatus was compiled. Both class I and class II loci were covered by HLA typing, at four-digit resolution. The study used immunosequencing to profile the T cell repertoires of under 700 subjects and linked those repertoires to cytomegalovirus serostatus. The study was designed to test whether signatures of past pathogen exposure could be identified by cataloging public T cell receptors. What the study reported, not specific to this receptor: The classifier was reported to diagnose cytomegalovirus status with high specificity and sensitivity in both the original and validation cohorts. According to the authors, the approach could potentially be generalized to other disease states and immunological phenotypes. In this cohort, only TCR beta chains were sequenced, and detectable features were limited by the absence of alpha or paired-chain data. Immune exposure information for the cohort was limited to CMV serostatus. Compared with equally common non-associated chains, HLA-associated TCR beta chains in a later analysis were more clonally expanded and had lower generation probabilities. Most TCR sequences were observed very rarely across donors, whereas some public TCRs were present in many individuals. In vitro tests confirmed that three of the cytomegalovirus-associated TCR beta chains recognize cytomegalovirus antigens. Because HLA typing was unavailable for some donors at each locus, only the typed subset was used in association tests. V-gene and J-gene trimming of TCR beta chains was associated with a missense DCLRE1C variant in a later genetic analysis, and the association was replicated in an independent cohort. Linkage disequilibrium might explain the correlated functional status among segregating V segments, but an unknown experimental factor could not be excluded. According to a later genetic analysis, donors in an Asian-associated ancestry cluster had fewer N-insertions in productive TCRs than the roughly 670-donor mean. Some IMGT-functional V segments, including TRBV6-2 and TRBV6-3, could not be told apart with the 87-base-pair reads, so those segments were excluded. In a later analysis, most CMV-associated TCR beta chains were found to appear HLA-restricted, with HLA associations seemingly driven largely by CMV exposure. A later analysis reported that several top co-occurrence clusters appeared linked to parvovirus B19, influenza, CMV and Epstein-Barr virus. Specific HLA alleles were associated with roughly 17,000 TCR beta sequences at a false discovery rate of 0.05 in a later analysis. A group of highly shared sequence variants was considered likely to be a technical artifact of the sequencing pipeline. The study listed 170 or so TCR beta chains as associated with cytomegalovirus. Because counts were too low, about 18 rarely observed V segments, including chromosome 9 orphons, were excluded from the earlier analysis of 587 of the donors. Presence/absence analyses assumed roughly uniform sequencing depth across donors, an assumption that may not hold. Assigning TCR associations to individual alleles was difficult when HLA alleles, especially DR and DQ, strongly co-occurred. In an earlier analysis of some 500 of the donors, most TCR beta V segments were observed in productive rearrangements about 87% or about 30% of the time, broadly matching IMGT annotations. A further reported finding was that TCR beta sequences accurately predicted the HLA-A and HLA-B alleles for most subjects in the first cohort. In a later analysis, TCR association rates were found to vary across HLA loci, with the most associated TCRs seen for DRB1 alleles and the fewest for HLA-C alleles.

To prepare the library, the immunoSEQ multiplex PCR assay was applied. For the multiplex PCR, a mixture combining 60 forward primers for TCR Vbeta segments and 13 reverse primers for TCR Jbeta segments was used. The CDR3 region of rearranged TCR beta genes was amplified from genomic DNA with a multiplex PCR assay. On the Illumina HiSeq System, the amplified TCR beta libraries were sequenced as 87-base-pair reads. The paper's processing steps were these. In a later analysis, tens of millions of unique TCR beta chains were counted across the approximately 620 repertoires, and roughly 11 million of these chains were shared by at least two donors. Raw reads were error-corrected and collapsed into unique sequences by a nearest-neighbor algorithm in which closely related sequences were merged to remove PCR and sequencing errors. V, D and J gene segments were assigned by aligning CDR3 sequences to IMGT reference sequences. Each retained sequence needed at least a six-nucleotide match to both a V gene segment and a J gene segment. Rearrangements were called productive when the CDR3 lacked stop codons and stayed in frame with V and J; all others were non-productive. CDR3 was defined according to IMGT convention as the region running from the second conserved V-encoded cysteine to the conserved J-encoded phenylalanine. Sequences without an unambiguous match to a single V gene segment were excluded from the earlier analysis of about 600 of the donors. An earlier analysis of 587 of the donors classified V segments as functional when productive rearrangements were above 56.7% and as segregating when the standard deviation between donors was above 5%. A statistical classification framework was built for diagnosing cytomegalovirus status from the catalog of TCR beta chain sequences. In a later analysis, TCR nucleotide sequences were compared against IMGT/GENE-DB human TR gene sequences so that V and J genes could be assigned. A later analysis assigned CDR3 sequences and most-parsimonious VDJ recombination scenarios with the TCRdist pipeline. A later analysis defined each TCR beta chain by its CDR3 amino acid sequence plus V-gene family, and excluded reads lacking a unique V-gene family. A later analysis removed roughly 590 highly shared, low-generation-probability nucleotide sequences to deal with suspected cross-contamination and a sequencing artifact. A later analysis calculated a clonal expansion index for each public chain from normalized within-repertoire ranks of inferred template counts. In a later analysis, generation probabilities were computed with a VDJ recombination model fitted to out-of-frame rearrangements, and the resulting probabilities were checked against IGoR. In a later analysis, TCR-TCR, TCR-HLA and TCR-CMV co-occurrence was scored with hypergeometric tests, and a repertoire-size bias correction was applied to TCR pairs. False discovery rates were estimated in a later analysis by permuting HLA or CMV assignments 20 times. In a later analysis, co-occurring TCRs were grouped using DBSCAN, with TCRdist sequence similarity added in when clustering inside HLA-allele-positive subsets. Co-occurrence clustering excluded repertoires with fewer than 30,000 or more than 120,000 public chains, plus five with anomalous nucleotide sharing. The table comes from immuneACCESS by way of TCRdb, which keeps in-frame sequences with V and J called. Part of the clones is missing from these tables; in studies checked, under half for an unresolved V gene and the rest for unknown reasons. D and trimming were read from the DNA, whereas the V and J calls and clone size are those reported in that table. Counted in this sample were fewer than 200,000 clones; more than 65% of them appeared once. The top ten clonotypes cover about 1.3% of the sample.

Concerning this clone itself: Its recognized antigen is unknown. No base qualities exist here, and no much larger clone lies one base off it.

The cohort was made up of about 610 healthy bone marrow donors. Cohort members were all nominally healthy when sampled, although unrecorded immune exposures were likely present. The donor tested CMV seronegative, placing the donor among the 350 to 400 seronegative members of the cohort. A peripheral blood sample was provided by each donor, and peripheral blood mononuclear cells were used for TCR beta sequencing. The Qiagen DNeasy Blood Extraction Kit was used to extract genomic DNA from the blood cell samples. V and J are trimmed by 10 bases and 1 base, and the gene matches miss 11 bases of the junction. CDR1 and CDR2, looked up from the germline V gene, are MDHEN and SYDVKM. The CDR3 sequence holds 15 residues, the cysteine and phenylalanine included. Just CDR3 DNA is preserved here, 45 bases in frame from base 1.

This TCR derives from a woman aged 50 to 60 in good health and CMV-seronegative. Sequences were obtained from PBMCs. Recombination joined TRBV28 with TRBJ1-2, and TRBD1 aligns with 8 junction nucleotides. This receptor has the CDR3 CATEGGQGSNYGYTF. The nucleotide sequence reads as follows: TGTGCCACCGAGGGTGGACAGGGCAGTAACTATGGCTACACCTTC.